Included here is one T cell receptor (beta chain) sequence, with context. It lacks a known antigen. The sample holds no much larger clone one base away, and base qualities are not on file. This specimen comes from a study of OX40 agonist ivuxolimab in advanced cancers. At the level of the whole study: Ivuxolimab was an agonistic, fully human IgG2 monoclonal antibody directed against OX40 (CD134), a costimulatory receptor. Intravenous ivuxolimab was administered to patients every 2 weeks at six dose levels: 0.01, 0.1, 0.3, 1.5, 3 and 10 mg/kg. Among the approximately 50 dose-escalation patients, about 20 had hepatocellular carcinoma, approximately 15 melanoma, 9 renal cell carcinoma and 9 head and neck cancer. In the dose-escalation cohort, around four fifths of patients were male, and the mean age was approximately 60 years, with a range of about 23 to 80. Patients were allowed to have had prior anti-PD-1, anti-PD-L1 or anti-CTLA-4 therapy, and 30% to 50% of the dose-escalation patients had previously received checkpoint inhibitors. Three dose-escalation patients achieved partial responses, one with hepatocellular carcinoma and two with cutaneous melanoma. Peripheral TCRbeta sequencing aimed to test whether ivuxolimab altered TCR sequence diversity and caused clonal T-cell expansion. The paper reports the monotherapy dose-escalation portion (N of about 50 patients) of the phase I ivuxolimab trial. What the work shows at the level of the full study, not this receptor alone: In partial responders in the 0.1-3.0 mg/kg groups, normalized peripheral clonal expansion was found to be among the lowest, especially among CD8+ T cells. After ivuxolimab, expanded clones were on average more numerous among CD8+ T cells than among CD4+ T cells. The antigen specificity of the peripheral T cells that underwent clonal expansion was not determined. At doses of 0.1 to 3.0 mg/kg, clonal expansion of both CD4+ and CD8+ blood T cells was observed from baseline to week 6. Low levels of normalized T-cell clonal expansion were also seen in some patients who did not respond.

For sequencing of the TCRbeta CDR3 region, genomic DNA was extracted from the sorted cells. TCRbeta CDR3 regions were sequenced using the immunoSEQ Assay. TCRdb took over this immuneACCESS table, retaining in-frame rearrangements with V and J assigned. Such tables are incomplete; in checked studies, under half of the missing clones stem from an unresolved V gene, and the remainder is unexplained. Across this sample there are tens of thousands of clones, with around 83% seen only once. The top ten constitute about 27% of the sample. The trial excluded patients who had a history of autoimmune disease or were on systemic immunosuppression. In every dose cohort, peripheral blood was drawn for TCR sequencing at baseline, cycle 4 day 1, and cycle 7 day 1. Samples came from an open-label, multicenter, first-in-human phase I dose-escalation trial of ivuxolimab. Adults with locally advanced or metastatic melanoma, renal cell carcinoma, hepatocellular carcinoma or head and neck squamous cell carcinoma were enrolled in the trial. Before TCR sequencing, CD4+ T cells and CD8+ T cells were sorted from peripheral blood as separate populations.

V is trimmed back by 4 bases and J by 10 bases, and the junction contains 15 bases that no gene match accounts for. Counted from cysteine to phenylalanine, this CDR3 has 16 amino acids. Only the CDR3 portion is preserved as DNA: 48 bases, with reading frame beginning at the first base. CDR1 and CDR2 (LGHNA, YNFKEQ) derive from the germline V gene. Sequencing was performed on CD4+ or CD8+ T cells sorted from blood, taken in a trial of the OX40 agonist ivuxolimab. The rearrangement combines TRBV4-2 with TRBJ2-1; 8 central bases correspond to TRBD2. This clonotype was obtained from an adult with an advanced solid tumor such as melanoma, head and neck, liver or kidney cancer. Here is the DNA: TGTGCCAGCAGCCTCCACCCCTTGACTAGCGACCGGGAGCAGTTCTTC. It specifies CASSLHPLTSDREQFF.